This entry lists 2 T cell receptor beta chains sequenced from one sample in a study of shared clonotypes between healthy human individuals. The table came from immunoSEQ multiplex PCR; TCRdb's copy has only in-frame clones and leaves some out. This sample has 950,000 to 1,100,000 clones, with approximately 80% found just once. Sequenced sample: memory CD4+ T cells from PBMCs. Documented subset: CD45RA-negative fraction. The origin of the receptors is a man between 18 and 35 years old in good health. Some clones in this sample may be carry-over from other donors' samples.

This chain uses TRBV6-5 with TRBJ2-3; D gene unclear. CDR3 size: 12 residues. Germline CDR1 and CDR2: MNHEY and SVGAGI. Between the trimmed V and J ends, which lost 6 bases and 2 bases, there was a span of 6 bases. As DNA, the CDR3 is TGTGCCAGCAGAAACCCCACAGATACGCAGTATTTT. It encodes CASRNPTDTQYF.

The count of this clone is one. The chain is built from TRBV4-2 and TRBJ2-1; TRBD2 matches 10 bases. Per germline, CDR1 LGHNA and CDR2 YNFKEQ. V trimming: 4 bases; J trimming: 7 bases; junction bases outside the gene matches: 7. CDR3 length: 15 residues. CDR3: CASSPQREGGNEQFF. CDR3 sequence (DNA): TGTGCCAGCAGCCCCCAGCGGGAGGGGGGTAATGAGCAGTTCTTC.